This T cell receptor (beta chain) was sequenced for a study of metastatic and nonmetastatic thyroid tumors. The wider study: Repertoire comparison spanned blood and tumor or nodule tissue of malignant and benign thyroid patients. Study-level findings and limits: The study reportedly found significantly higher TCR beta diversity in malignant thyroid tumors than benign nodules, in blood and tumor.

J lost 8 bases, V lost 5 bases, and 8 bases had no gene match. The CDR3 runs to 14 residues. Germline CDR1 is MNHEY and CDR2 is SMNVEV (reference sequence). This clone was seen a handful of times. Its antigen is not identified. All patients reached thyroid surgery having received no treatment beforehand. Source study methods: The distant-metastasis classifier for papillary thyroid cancer was built from CDR3 differences across clinicopathological groups. With MiXCR, TCRdb reprocessed the PCR reads. TCRdb, not the original authors, processed these V and J calls. The sample records some 4,000 clones, approximately 32% being singletons.

The chain is built from TRBV27 and TRBJ2-1; 8 nucleotides agree with TRBD2. This receptor was taken from a female donor with papillary thyroid cancer or a benign thyroid nodule (not recorded which). Some clones in this sample may be carry-over from other donors' samples. The material sequenced was adjacent normal tissue. The CDR3 DNA follows: TGTGCCAGCAGTCTGCGCGGGGGGCCCCATGAGCAGTTCTTC. It encodes CASSLRGGPHEQFF.